This T cell receptor beta chain originates from a study of type 1 regulatory T cells. Background on the study: T-allo10 is an in vitro-generated, Tr1-enriched CD4 T cell product specific for alloantigen. Study results and limitations: Compared with non-Tr1 cells, Tr1 cells showed a narrower TCR repertoire.

A note on this clonotype: As yet, its antigen is unknown. Just one base apart from a much larger clone, this may be a read error.

CDR3 length: 15 amino acids. The germline gives CDR1 SGHRS, CDR2 YFSETQ. From the reads, TCRdb called clonotypes with MiXCR, one entry per CDR3 protein. This table has roughly 5,000 distinct CDR3 sequences, about a quarter appearing once. The sequenced sample consisted of cultured type 1 regulatory T (Tr1) cells, either the whole culture or a sorted fraction (not recorded which). The receptor was isolated from a human donor in good health. This chain uses TRBV5-1 with TRBJ1-2; no firm D call. The CDR3 protein is CASSLAPAVDYDYTF. The CDR3, as DNA: TGCGCCAGCAGCTTGGCCCCGGCAGTTGACTATGACTACACCTTC.